Listed below are T cell receptor beta chains from one sample, sequenced in a study of cytotoxic CD8 clonotypes in ibrutinib-treated CLL. The table came from immunoSEQ multiplex PCR; TCRdb's copy has only in-frame clones and leaves some out. The data contain approximately 190,000 clones, 65% to 80% of them singletons. The source was PBMCs, collected after 12 months of ibrutinib treatment. The receptor source for this set is a human donor with chronic lymphocytic leukemia. Both conserved end residues are part of each CDR3. The order of the fields is clone size, V gene, J gene, D gene, CDR3 protein, CDR3 DNA. The D gene is left open where the match is weak. Some rows mark clone size as missing; the rest say once, few, many or name a class of expanded clone.

clone size: many; V gene: TRBV2; J gene: TRBJ1-2; D gene: NA; CDR3 protein: CASSEHKNYGYTF; CDR3 DNA: TGTGCCAGCAGTGAGCACAAAAACTATGGCTACACCTTC
clone size: NA; V gene: TRBV6-5; J gene: TRBJ2-5; D gene: TRBD2; CDR3 protein: CASSRTPGGSETQYF; CDR3 DNA: TGTGCCAGCAGCCGAACCCCGGGGGGATCAGAGACCCAGTACTTC
clone size: NA; V gene: TRBV29-1; J gene: TRBJ1-2; D gene: NA; CDR3 protein: CSGEQVYGYTF; CDR3 DNA: TGCAGCGGCGAACAGGTCTATGGCTACACCTTC
clone size: NA; V gene: TRBV13; J gene: TRBJ1-4; D gene: NA; CDR3 protein: CASSAIPRIGGANEKLFF; CDR3 DNA: TGTGCCAGCAGCGCCATCCCCCGGATTGGGGGGGCGAATGAAAAACTGTTTTTT
clone size: NA; V gene: TRBV6-5; J gene: TRBJ1-2; D gene: NA; CDR3 protein: CASSYSISGVYGYTF; CDR3 DNA: TGTGCCAGCAGTTACTCGATTTCAGGGGTCTATGGCTACACCTTC
clone size: NA; V gene: TRBV9; J gene: TRBJ2-2; D gene: NA; CDR3 protein: CASSVTPSEGTGELFF; CDR3 DNA: TGTGCCAGCAGCGTAACCCCATCCGAGGGAACCGGGGAGCTGTTTTTT
clone size: NA; V gene: TRBV7-9; J gene: TRBJ1-2; D gene: NA; CDR3 protein: CASSPPSPGGYTF; CDR3 DNA: TGTGCCAGCAGCCCCCCCAGCCCGGGGGGCTACACCTTC
clone size: NA; V gene: TRBV5-1; J gene: TRBJ2-2; D gene: NA; CDR3 protein: CASSLVFRENTGELFF; CDR3 DNA: TGCGCCAGCAGCTTGGTGTTCAGGGAGAACACCGGGGAGCTGTTTTTT
clone size: NA; V gene: TRBV14; J gene: TRBJ2-1; D gene: NA; CDR3 protein: CASSQGIIDYEQFF; CDR3 DNA: TGTGCCAGCAGCCAAGGGATCATAGATTATGAGCAGTTCTTC
clone size: NA; V gene: TRBV7-3; J gene: TRBJ2-2; D gene: NA; CDR3 protein: CASSFKAGANTGELFF; CDR3 DNA: TGTGCCAGCAGCTTCAAAGCGGGTGCGAACACCGGGGAGCTGTTTTTT
clone size: NA; V gene: TRBV30; J gene: TRBJ1-2; D gene: NA; CDR3 protein: CAWSRTANYGYTF; CDR3 DNA: TGTGCCTGGAGTCGGACAGCCAACTATGGCTACACCTTC
clone size: NA; V gene: TRBV6-5; J gene: TRBJ1-4; D gene: TRBD1; CDR3 protein: CASSTTGGNEKLFF; CDR3 DNA: TGTGCCAGCAGCACGACAGGGGGAAATGAAAAACTGTTTTTT
clone size: few; V gene: TRBV27; J gene: TRBJ2-5; D gene: NA; CDR3 protein: CASSLSGQTQYF; CDR3 DNA: TGTGCCAGCAGTTTATCTGGACAGACCCAGTACTTC
clone size: once; V gene: TRBV7-2; J gene: TRBJ2-3; D gene: NA; CDR3 protein: CASSPRSIVTDTQYF; CDR3 DNA: TGTGCCAGCAGCCCCCGCTCCATCGTCACAGATACGCAGTATTTT
clone size: NA; V gene: TRBV7-3; J gene: TRBJ2-1; D gene: TRBD2; CDR3 protein: CASSPTGLGNNEQFF; CDR3 DNA: TGTGCCAGCAGCCCCACGGGACTAGGGAACAATGAGCAGTTCTTC
clone size: few; V gene: TRBV13; J gene: TRBJ2-3; D gene: TRBD1; CDR3 protein: CASSASPGQPLSTDTQYF; CDR3 DNA: TGTGCCAGCAGCGCCTCACCGGGACAGCCACTCAGCACAGATACGCAGTATTTT
clone size: NA; V gene: TRBV28; J gene: TRBJ1-3; D gene: TRBD1; CDR3 protein: CASSTRQGFYSSGNTIYF; CDR3 DNA: TGTGCCAGCAGCACTAGACAGGGGTTCTACTCCTCTGGAAACACCATATATTTT
clone size: once; V gene: TRBV28; J gene: TRBJ1-2; D gene: NA; CDR3 protein: CASSSPGADYGYTF; CDR3 DNA: TGTGCCAGCAGTTCCCCCGGGGCGGACTATGGCTACACCTTC
clone size: once; V gene: TRBV7-2; J gene: TRBJ2-7; D gene: TRBD2; CDR3 protein: CASSQGSGRFEQYF; CDR3 DNA: TGTGCCAGCAGCCAGGGGAGCGGGAGGTTCGAGCAGTACTTC
clone size: NA; V gene: TRBV6-5; J gene: TRBJ2-2; D gene: NA; CDR3 protein: CASSRRPNTGELFF; CDR3 DNA: TGTGCCAGCAGCAGACGCCCGAACACCGGGGAGCTGTTTTTT
clone size: NA; V gene: TRBV11-1; J gene: TRBJ1-4; D gene: NA; CDR3 protein: CASSFGQPNEKLFF; CDR3 DNA: TGTGCCAGCAGCTTCGGACAGCCTAATGAAAAACTGTTTTTT
clone size: NA; V gene: TRBV30; J gene: TRBJ2-5; D gene: NA; CDR3 protein: CACLNRDTETQYF; CDR3 DNA: TGTGCCTGTCTGAACAGGGATACGGAGACCCAGTACTTC
clone size: NA; V gene: TRBV5-1; J gene: TRBJ2-1; D gene: NA; CDR3 protein: CASRTGGDEQFF; CDR3 DNA: TGCGCCAGCAGGACAGGAGGCGATGAGCAGTTCTTC
clone size: NA; V gene: TRBV15; J gene: TRBJ2-7; D gene: TRBD2; CDR3 protein: CATSLTSGSSYEQYF; CDR3 DNA: TGTGCCACCAGCTTAACTAGCGGAAGCTCCTACGAGCAGTACTTC
clone size: NA; V gene: TRBV19; J gene: TRBJ2-1; D gene: TRBD2; CDR3 protein: CASSTLRAGGYNEQFF; CDR3 DNA: TGTGCCAGTAGTACCCTCCGAGCGGGGGGGTACAATGAGCAGTTCTTC
clone size: NA; V gene: TRBV28; J gene: TRBJ1-2; D gene: NA; CDR3 protein: CASSPAGRRYGYTF; CDR3 DNA: TGTGCCAGCAGTCCAGCCGGACGGCGCTATGGCTACACCTTC
clone size: NA; V gene: TRBV6-5; J gene: TRBJ2-2; D gene: TRBD1; CDR3 protein: CASSAGGNTGELFF; CDR3 DNA: TGTGCCAGCAGTGCAGGGGGAAACACCGGGGAGCTGTTTTTT
clone size: NA; V gene: TRBV5-1; J gene: TRBJ1-4; D gene: NA; CDR3 protein: CASSYRTESGEKLFF; CDR3 DNA: TGCGCCAGCAGCTATCGGACAGAATCGGGTGAAAAACTGTTTTTT
clone size: few; V gene: TRBV5-1; J gene: TRBJ1-3; D gene: NA; CDR3 protein: CASSRIGISENTIYF; CDR3 DNA: TGCGCCAGCAGCAGAATCGGGATTAGTGAAAACACCATATATTTT
clone size: NA; V gene: TRBV29-1; J gene: TRBJ1-2; D gene: TRBD1; CDR3 protein: CSVGGTGDYGYTF; CDR3 DNA: TGCAGCGTTGGGGGGACAGGGGATTATGGCTACACCTTC
clone size: NA; V gene: TRBV15; J gene: TRBJ1-2; D gene: NA; CDR3 protein: CATQLTGILSGYTF; CDR3 DNA: TGTGCCACTCAACTTACCGGGATATTATCTGGCTACACCTTC
clone size: NA; V gene: TRBV28; J gene: TRBJ2-3; D gene: NA; CDR3 protein: CASSWRQGGTDTQYF; CDR3 DNA: TGTGCCAGCAGTTGGAGGCAGGGAGGAACAGATACGCAGTATTTT
clone size: NA; V gene: TRBV15; J gene: TRBJ1-1; D gene: NA; CDR3 protein: CATEVPGAEAFF; CDR3 DNA: TGTGCCACCGAAGTCCCGGGGGCTGAAGCTTTCTTT
clone size: NA; V gene: TRBV9; J gene: TRBJ1-1; D gene: TRBD1; CDR3 protein: CASSVESGGAEAFF; CDR3 DNA: TGTGCCAGCAGCGTAGAGTCAGGGGGCGCTGAAGCTTTCTTT
clone size: once; V gene: TRBV5-6; J gene: TRBJ2-7; D gene: TRBD1; CDR3 protein: CASSFDRGQGEQYF; CDR3 DNA: TGTGCCAGCAGCTTTGACAGGGGTCAAGGCGAGCAGTACTTC
clone size: NA; V gene: TRBV7-2; J gene: TRBJ2-7; D gene: NA; CDR3 protein: CASSASRVRSYEQYF; CDR3 DNA: TGTGCCAGCAGCGCAAGCCGAGTTCGGAGTTACGAGCAGTACTTC